Following are 26 T cell receptor beta chains from one sample sequenced in a study of cytomegalovirus exposure and HLA in healthy donors. PCR amplification relied on 60 Vbeta primers (plus 13 Jbeta primers). This table comes from immunoSEQ multiplex PCR, and its TCRdb copy is limited to in-frame clones, with some not included. This sample has roughly 150,000 clones, with around four fifths found just once. The specimen was PBMCs. Receptors were obtained from a male donor in good health and CMV-seronegative.

The gene calls are TRBV6-5 and TRBJ2-1, with 10 bases aligning to TRBD1. V was clipped by 5 bases and J by 8 bases; unmatched bases: 9. CDR1 MNHEY and CDR2 SVGAGI come from the germline V gene. The CDR3 contains 15 residues. The CDR3 DNA reads as TGTGCCAGCAGTCCTCTCGGGACAGGGGCCGATGAGCAGTTCTTC. As protein: CASSPLGTGADEQFF.

The V and J genes are TRBV5-4 and TRBJ1-6; no firm D call. V was shortened by 0 bases and J by 5 bases, with 15 bases between the two germline ends. The CDR3 contains 17 residues. Per germline, CDR1 SGHNT and CDR2 YYREEE (reference sequence). As DNA, the CDR3 is TGTGCCAGCAGCTTGGGTTCCCCGGGTCGGAATAATTCACCCCTCCACTTT. It codes for CASSLGSPGRNNSPLHF.

The chain is built from TRBV19 and TRBJ2-7; D is ambiguous. The ends were cut back, 1 base at V and 3 bases at J, with 10 bases in the middle. The length of the CDR3 is 14 residues. Germline CDR1 LNHDA, CDR2 SQIVND (reference sequence). CDR3: CASSIGVVDYEQYF. The CDR3 DNA reads as TGTGCCAGTAGTATAGGAGTGGTTGACTACGAGCAGTACTTC.

This CDR3 is CASRPGGAGNQPQHF. CDR3 in DNA: TGTGCCAGCCGTCCTGGGGGCGCGGGCAATCAGCCCCAGCATTTT. This sequence joins TRBV5-8 and TRBJ1-5; a weak D match, TRBD1 (6 bases). CDR1 is SGHTS and CDR2 is YDEGEE in the germline V gene. CDR3 length equals 15 residues. Trimming left V 7 bases short and J 2 bases short, with 16 bases between. Full variable domain (rest looked up from reference TRBV5-8 and TRBJ1-5): EAGVTQSPTHLIKTRGQQATLRCSPISGHTSVYWYQQALGLGLQFLLWYDEGEERNRGNFPPRFSGRQFPNYSSELNVNALELEDSALYLCASRPGGAGNQPQHFGDGTRLSIL.

The chain recombines TRBV6-5 with TRBJ2-5, with 7 bases lining up with TRBD1. The CDR3 sequence is 16 residues long. Germline V gene data show CDR1 as MNHEY and CDR2 as SVGAGI. The V gene end was trimmed by 4 bases and the J gene end by 3 bases; junction bases not matched to a gene: 11. DNA for the CDR3: TGTGCCAGCAGTTCTACCTCAACAGGGGTTAAAGAGACCCAGTACTTC. As protein: CASSSTSTGVKETQYF.

The genes are TRBV6-6 and TRBJ2-1; tentative D call: TRBD2 (5 bases). The CDR3 length is 14 residues. V was shortened by 4 bases and J by 8 bases, with 15 bases between the two germline ends. Germline V gene data show CDR1 as MNHNY and CDR2 as SVGAGI (reference sequence). CDR3 DNA sequence: TGTGCCAGCAGTTTATTACAGACTACAGATGAGCAGTTCTTC. Translating gives CASSLLQTTDEQFF.

The chain recombines TRBV5-8 with TRBJ2-1; D gene unclear. V was pared by 0 bases and J by 9 bases, with 10 bases between. The CDR3 has 13 residues. In germline, CDR1 is SGHTS, CDR2 YDEGEE. The CDR3 spells CASSLADWSEQFF. CDR3 sequence (DNA): TGTGCCAGCAGCTTGGCGGATTGGAGTGAGCAGTTCTTC.

The chain is built from TRBV28 and TRBJ2-3, with D possibly matching TRBD2 (6 bases). Per germline, CDR1 MDHEN and CDR2 SYDVKM. This CDR3 region has 12 residues. V lost 11 bases to trimming and J lost 3 bases, with 12 bases between them. The CDR3 region has the DNA TGTGCCGCATACGGGGGAACAGATACGCAGTATTTT. Its protein is CAAYGGTDTQYF.

The genes are TRBV6-5 and TRBJ2-5, with 9 bases lining up with TRBD1. V lost 2 bases, J lost 2 bases, and 0 bases stayed unmatched. The CDR3 length is 14 residues. Germline lookup yields CDR1 MNHEY and CDR2 SVGAGI. In DNA, the CDR3 is TGTGCCAGCAGTTACGGGACAGGGCAAGAGACCCAGTACTTC. Protein product: CASSYGTGQETQYF.

V usage is TRBV7-3 and J usage is TRBJ1-2, with 7 bases matching TRBD1. The V gene's germline CDR1 is SGHTA and CDR2 FQGTGA. V lost 1 base and J lost 6; bases outside the gene matches: 2. This CDR3 spans 13 amino acids. In DNA form, the CDR3 reads TGTGCCAGCAGCTTAAGGCAGGGGGATGGCTACACCTTC. Protein product: CASSLRQGDGYTF.

This clone showed up just once. The chain couples TRBV5-4 to TRBJ2-2; 7 nucleotides match TRBD2. Germline V lookup: CDR1 SGHNT, CDR2 YYREEE (reference sequence). The CDR3 extends over 16 amino acids. Trimming took 2 bases from V and 6 from J; bases not matched to a gene: 10. CDR3 sequence reads: CASSFNAGERSGELFF. The CDR3 coding sequence is TGTGCCAGCAGCTTTAACGCGGGAGAGAGGTCCGGGGAGCTGTTTTTT. Full variable domain (rest looked up from reference TRBV5-4 and TRBJ2-2): ETGVTQSPTHLIKTRGQQVTLRCSSQSGHNTVSWYQQALGQGPQFIFQYYREEENGRGNFPPRFSGLQFPNYSSELNVNALELDDSALYLCASSFNAGERSGELFFGEGSRLTVL.

This chain uses TRBV7-2 with TRBJ2-7; the D is unclear. The length of the CDR3 is 14 residues. With 1 base removed from V and 5 bases from J, the gap between germline ends came to 12 bases. The germline gives CDR1 SGHTA, CDR2 FQGNSA. DNA of the CDR3: TGTGCCAGCAGCTTAGTCGGTTTGGCGGACGAGCAGTACTTC. Its translation is CASSLVGLADEQYF.

V usage is TRBV13 and J usage is TRBJ2-5; no reliable D call. Germline CDR1 is PRHDT and CDR2 is FYEKMQ (reference sequence). The V end was cut by 5 bases, the J end by 0 bases, with 16 bases between. The CDR3 sequence is 16 residues long. Written as DNA, the CDR3 is TGTGCCAGCAGCCCCCCCCTAGGCGGAAACCAAGAGACCCAGTACTTC. It encodes CASSPPLGGNQETQYF. The complete variable domain, with remaining parts taken from reference TRBV13 and TRBJ2-5, reads AAGVIQSPRHLIKEKRETATLKCYPIPRHDTVYWYQQGPGQDPQFLISFYEKMQSDKGSIPDRFSAQQFSDYHSELNMSSLELGDSALYFCASSPPLGGNQETQYFGPGTRLLVL.

The chain links TRBV18 to TRBJ1-1, with unresolved D. CDR1 and CDR2 (germline): KGHSH, LQKENI. V lost 3 bases and J lost 8, with 13 bases in between. This CDR3 spans 13 amino acids. CDR3 region: CASSPRNTDEAFF. CDR3 in DNA: TGTGCCAGCTCACCGCGGAACACTGACGAAGCTTTCTTT.

This clone appeared once. The rearrangement uses TRBV6-1 and TRBJ1-5; D is perhaps TRBD1 (6 bases). The CDR3 runs 15 residues. With 4 bases removed from V and 0 bases from J, the gap between germline ends came to 10 bases. Germline V gene lookup returns CDR1 MNHNS and CDR2 SASEGT. The DNA for the CDR3 is TGTGCCAGCAGTGGGACAGCCTATAGCAATCAGCCCCAGCATTTT. This encodes CASSGTAYSNQPQHF.

This clone came up a few times. The gene calls are TRBV6-1 and TRBJ1-4; 9 bases line up with TRBD1. This CDR3 spans 16 amino acids. Germline trimming cut 0 bases from V and 5 bases from J; bases unmatched to any gene: 4. CDR1 and CDR2 from the germline V gene are MNHNS and SASEGT. The CDR3 region has the DNA TGTGCCAGCAGTGAAGCGGCCGGGACAGGGAATGAAAAACTGTTTTTT. It translates to CASSEAAGTGNEKLFF.

This sequence joins TRBV4-3 and TRBJ1-6, with 10 bases identical to TRBD1. Losses at the gene ends were 3 bases for V and 14 bases for J; bases not matched to a gene: 7. This CDR3 has 14 residues. Germline CDR1 LGHNA, CDR2 YSLEER. The CDR3 DNA is TGCGCCAGCAGCCAGCGACAGGGGGCGGGATCCCTCCACTTT. Translating it yields CASSQRQGAGSLHF.

This sequence joins TRBV18 and TRBJ1-1; D remains ambiguous. V was clipped by 5 bases and J by 1 base, with 8 bases between them. The CDR3 is 13 amino acids. Germline assignment: CDR1 KGHSH and CDR2 LQKENI. This CDR3 reads CASSSTANTEAFF. The CDR3 coding sequence is TGTGCCAGCTCATCAACAGCGAACACTGAAGCTTTCTTT.

This clone came up once. V gene TRBV7-2 combines with J gene TRBJ1-6; TRBD1 is a possible D gene (5 bases). V gave up 1 base and J gave up 10 bases, with 11 bases separating them. The CDR3 sequence is 14 residues long. Germline loops: CDR1 SGHTA, CDR2 FQGNSA. The DNA for the CDR3 is TGTGCCAGCAGCTTAGAAGGGGTAGAGTCACCCCTCCACTTT. Translated, it gives CASSLEGVESPLHF.

This CDR3 reads CASSGDTNYEQYF. DNA of the CDR3: TGTGCCAGCAGCGGGGACACAAACTACGAGCAGTACTTC. The V call is TRBV5-6, the J call TRBJ2-5; TRBD1 might be the D (6 bases). The DNA end is more similar to TRBJ2-7, so the J call may be wrong. This CDR3 is built from 13 residues. Looked up from germline, CDR1 is SGHDT and CDR2 is YYEEEE.

The gene calls are TRBV7-2 and TRBJ2-7, with TRBD2 matching 16 bases. The germline V gene has CDR1 SGHTA and CDR2 FQGNSA. The V segment lost 4 bases and the J segment 6 bases; nucleotides outside the gene matches: 9. The CDR3 length is 17 residues. The CDR3 here is CASSSGTSGGARGEQYF. The CDR3 coding sequence is TGTGCCAGCAGCTCCGGGACTAGCGGGGGGGCGAGGGGCGAGCAGTACTTC.

The chain joins TRBV7-2 to TRBJ2-7; 8 nucleotides line up with TRBD1. Unmatched junction bases numbered 4, after V lost 4 bases and J lost 2 bases. The CDR3 loop spans 14 amino acids. The V gene's germline CDR1 is SGHTA and CDR2 FQGNSA. Here the CDR3 DNA reads TGTGCCAGCAGCTCGCTGGACAGGGCCTACGAGCAGTACTTC. Its translation is CASSSLDRAYEQYF. The entire variable domain, with the rest obtained from reference TRBV7-2 and TRBJ2-7, is as follows: GAGVSQSPSNKVTEKGKDVELRCDPISGHTALYWYRQSLGQGLEFLIYFQGNSAPDKSGLPSDRFSAERTGGSVSTLTIQRTQQEDSAVYLCASSSLDRAYEQYFGPGTRLTVT.

This clone was counted a few times. V usage is TRBV4-2 and J usage is TRBJ2-1, with TRBD2 matching 9 bases. This CDR3 region has 17 residues. After removal of 1 base from V and 8 bases from J, the junction contained 12 bases not matched to a gene. Germline CDR1 LGHNA, CDR2 YNFKEQ. In nucleotides, the CDR3 is TGTGCCAGCAGCCAAGGGTCTCGGCTAGCGGGAATAGATGAGCAGTTCTTC. This gives the protein CASSQGSRLAGIDEQFF.

J is TRBJ2-3 and V is TRBV6-5, with 9 bases matching TRBD2. Trimming at V came to 7 bases and at J to 8 bases, leaving 13 bases not matched to a gene. The germline V gene has CDR1 MNHEY and CDR2 SVGAGI. This CDR3 comprises 15 residues. DNA for the CDR3: TGTGCCAGCAATCTTCTAGCGGGATCTTCTGGTACGCAGTATTTT. This gives the protein CASNLLAGSSGTQYF.

This clone was recorded at least ten times. The chain links TRBV4-3 to TRBJ2-1, with D perhaps matching TRBD1 (6 bases). The V gene's germline CDR1 is LGHNA and CDR2 YSLEER. The CDR3 has 15 residues. Trimming removed 0 bases from V and 8 bases from J, with 14 bases in between. The CDR3 loop is CASSQDGQTPYEQFF. DNA for the CDR3: TGCGCCAGCAGCCAAGATGGACAGACCCCCTATGAGCAGTTCTTC.

V usage is TRBV19 and J usage is TRBJ1-2; TRBD1 matches at 11 bases. The junction had 11 bases not matched to a gene; V was cut back by 7 bases and J by 4 bases. Germline V gives CDR1 LNHDA, CDR2 SQIVND (reference sequence). The CDR3 is made up of 16 amino acids. The CDR3 reads CASNPLRTGGLYGYTF. DNA of the CDR3: TGTGCCAGTAACCCCCTTAGGACAGGGGGCCTCTATGGCTACACCTTC.